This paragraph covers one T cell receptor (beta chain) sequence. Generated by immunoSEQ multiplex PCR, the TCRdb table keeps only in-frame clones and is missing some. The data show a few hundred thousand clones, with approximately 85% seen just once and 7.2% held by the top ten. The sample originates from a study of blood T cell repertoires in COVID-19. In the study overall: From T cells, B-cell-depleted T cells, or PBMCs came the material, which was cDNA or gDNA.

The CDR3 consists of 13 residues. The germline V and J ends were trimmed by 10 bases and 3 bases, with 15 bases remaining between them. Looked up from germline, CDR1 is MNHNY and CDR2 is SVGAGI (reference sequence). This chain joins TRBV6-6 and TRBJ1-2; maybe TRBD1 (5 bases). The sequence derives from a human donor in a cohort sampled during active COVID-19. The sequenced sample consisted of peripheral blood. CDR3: CATFGGAHYGYTF. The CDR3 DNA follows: TGTGCCACATTCGGAGGGGCCCACTATGGCTACACCTTC.